Listed here is a single TCR beta chain. This sample was taken from a study of control samples from healthy donors and cancer patients. This table comes from immunoSEQ multiplex PCR, and its TCRdb copy is limited to in-frame clones, with some not included. The data show about 20,000 clones, 88% seen once. V was trimmed by 11 bases and J by 5 bases, leaving 21 bases between them. Germline V CDR1 and CDR2: MDHEN, SYDVKM. The CDR3 runs 14 residues. The clonotype comes from an older woman with head and neck cancer. V gene TRBV28 combines with J gene TRBJ1-1, with D possibly being TRBD1 (6 bases). The sequenced material came from PBMCs. This CDR3 reads CALPSGEEDTEAFF. The DNA of the CDR3 is TGTGCCCTCCCGTCAGGGGAGGAGGATACTGAAGCTTTCTTT.